This T cell receptor beta chain was profiled in a study of graft-versus-host responses after intestinal transplantation. Study context: In this cohort, recipients had multivisceral, liver-intestinal, or isolated intestinal transplants. Following induction with anti-thymocyte globulin, all recipients were given tacrolimus and steroids for approximately 3 years.

Germline V gives CDR1 MNHEY, CDR2 SVGAGI. The V segment lost 3 bases and the J segment 3 bases; nucleotides outside the gene matches: 8. This CDR3 is built from 16 residues. About this clone itself: Antigen unknown.

Assay: immunoSEQ multiplex PCR; the TCRdb copy retains only in-frame clones and omits some. This sample yields 90,000 to 150,000 clones, of which approximately 95% are seen a single time; around 0.12% belongs to the top ten. The TCR originated in a human donor who received an intestinal transplant. This chain links TRBV6-5 with TRBJ2-7, with 10 bases aligning to TRBD1. Sequenced material: unstimulated CD4+ T cells sorted from spleen or lymph node cells, taken before intestinal transplant. The CDR3 nucleotides are TGTGCCAGCAGTTATCCCGACCGGGACAGGGGCTACGAGCAGTACTTC. Its translation is CASSYPDRDRGYEQYF.